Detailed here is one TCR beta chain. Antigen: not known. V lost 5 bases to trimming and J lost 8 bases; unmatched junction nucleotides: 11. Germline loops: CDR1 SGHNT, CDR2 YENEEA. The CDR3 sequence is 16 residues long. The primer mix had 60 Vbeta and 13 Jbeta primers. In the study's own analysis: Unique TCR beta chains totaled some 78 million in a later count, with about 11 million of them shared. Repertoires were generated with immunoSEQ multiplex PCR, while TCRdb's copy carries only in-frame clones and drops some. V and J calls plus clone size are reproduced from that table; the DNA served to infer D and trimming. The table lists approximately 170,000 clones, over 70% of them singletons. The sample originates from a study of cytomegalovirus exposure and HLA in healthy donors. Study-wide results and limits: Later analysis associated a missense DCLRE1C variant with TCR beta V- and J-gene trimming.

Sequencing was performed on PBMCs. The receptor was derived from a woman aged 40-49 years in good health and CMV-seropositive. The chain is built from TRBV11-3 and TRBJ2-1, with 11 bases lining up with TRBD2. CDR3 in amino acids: CASSPGRVAGGDEQFF. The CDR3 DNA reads TGTGCCAGCAGCCCGGGGAGAGTAGCGGGGGGGGATGAGCAGTTCTTC.